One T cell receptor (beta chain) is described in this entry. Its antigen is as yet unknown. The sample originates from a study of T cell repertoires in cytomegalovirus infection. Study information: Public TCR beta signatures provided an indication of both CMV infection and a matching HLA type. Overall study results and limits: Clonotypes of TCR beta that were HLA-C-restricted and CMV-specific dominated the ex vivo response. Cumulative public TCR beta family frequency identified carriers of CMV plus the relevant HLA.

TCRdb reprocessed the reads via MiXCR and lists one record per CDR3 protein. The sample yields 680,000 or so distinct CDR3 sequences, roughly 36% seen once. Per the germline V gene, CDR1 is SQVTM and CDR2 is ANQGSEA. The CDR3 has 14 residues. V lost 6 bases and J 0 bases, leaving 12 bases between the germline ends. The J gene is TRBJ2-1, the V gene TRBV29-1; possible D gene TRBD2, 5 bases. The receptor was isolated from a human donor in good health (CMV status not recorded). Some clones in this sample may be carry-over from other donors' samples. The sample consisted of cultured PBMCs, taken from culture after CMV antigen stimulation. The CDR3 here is CSVGSAFSYNEQFF. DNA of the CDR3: TGCAGCGTGGGTAGCGCCTTCTCCTACAATGAGCAGTTCTTC.